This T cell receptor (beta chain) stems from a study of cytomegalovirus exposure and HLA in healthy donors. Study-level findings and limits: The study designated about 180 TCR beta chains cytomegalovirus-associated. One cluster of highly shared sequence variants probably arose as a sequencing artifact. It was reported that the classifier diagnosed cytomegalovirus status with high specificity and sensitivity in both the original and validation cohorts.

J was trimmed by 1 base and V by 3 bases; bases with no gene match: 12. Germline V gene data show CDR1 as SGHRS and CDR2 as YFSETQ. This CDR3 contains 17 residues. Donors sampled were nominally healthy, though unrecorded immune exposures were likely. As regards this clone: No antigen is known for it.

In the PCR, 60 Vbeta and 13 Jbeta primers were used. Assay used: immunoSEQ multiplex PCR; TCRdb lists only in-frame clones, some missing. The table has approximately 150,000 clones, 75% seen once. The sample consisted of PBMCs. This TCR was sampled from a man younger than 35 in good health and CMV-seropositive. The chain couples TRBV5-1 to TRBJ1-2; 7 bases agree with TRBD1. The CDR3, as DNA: TGCGCCAGCAGCTCCACAGGGGACGGCTACATTAACTATGGCTACACCTTC. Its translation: CASSSTGDGYINYGYTF.